Below, one TCR beta chain is given with its context. Its antigen is still unknown. This sample stems from a study of cytomegalovirus exposure and HLA in healthy donors. In the study overall: Earlier findings included over 90 million unique TCR beta sequences obtained from 150 million to 200 million T cells.

The primer mix had 60 Vbeta and 13 Jbeta primers. The method was immunoSEQ multiplex PCR; TCRdb's version includes in-frame clones alone and lacks a portion of them. The sample includes about 120,000 clones, 8.5% to 9% of them seen just once. Study results and limitations: In a later analysis, several top co-occurrence clusters appeared linked to parvovirus B19, influenza, CMV and Epstein-Barr virus.

The CDR3 length is 17 residues. V lost 1 base to trimming and J lost 6 bases; unmatched junction nucleotides: 12. Germline assignment: CDR1 LNHDA and CDR2 SQIVND (reference sequence). The sample was PBMCs. The gene calls are TRBV19 and TRBJ2-3, with TRBD2 matching over 8 bases. The source is a woman aged 40 to 50 in good health and CMV-seropositive. In nucleotides, the CDR3 is TGTGCCAGTAGTATAGCAGCAGGCGGGGGGCCCCGGGATACGCAGTATTTT. Protein sequence: CASSIAAGGGPRDTQYF.